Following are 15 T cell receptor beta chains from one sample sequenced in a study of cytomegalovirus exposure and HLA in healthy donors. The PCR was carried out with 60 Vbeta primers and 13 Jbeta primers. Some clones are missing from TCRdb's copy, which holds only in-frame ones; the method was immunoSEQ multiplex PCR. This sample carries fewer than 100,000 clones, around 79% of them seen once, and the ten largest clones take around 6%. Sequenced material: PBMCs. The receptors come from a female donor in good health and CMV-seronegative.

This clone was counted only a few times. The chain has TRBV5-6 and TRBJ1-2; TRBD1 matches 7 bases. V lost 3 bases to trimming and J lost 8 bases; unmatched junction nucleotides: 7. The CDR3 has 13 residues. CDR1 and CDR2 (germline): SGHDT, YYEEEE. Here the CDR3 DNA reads TGTGCCAGCAGCTCTACAGGGGTGAGCGGCTACACCTTC. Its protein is CASSSTGVSGYTF.

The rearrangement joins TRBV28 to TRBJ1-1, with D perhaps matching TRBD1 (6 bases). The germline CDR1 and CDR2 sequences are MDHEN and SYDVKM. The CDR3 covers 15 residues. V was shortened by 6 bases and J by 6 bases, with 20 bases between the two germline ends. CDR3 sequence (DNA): TGTGCCAGCAGCGCCCCTCAGGGGCGTTTATCTGAAGCTTTCTTT. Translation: CASSAPQGRLSEAFF. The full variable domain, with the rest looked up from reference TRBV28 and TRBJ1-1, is DVKVTQSSRYLVKRTGEKVFLECVQDMDHENMFWYRQDPGLGLRLIYFSYDVKMKEKGDIPEGYSVSREKKERFSLILESASTNQTSMYLCASSAPQGRLSEAFFGQGTRLTVV.

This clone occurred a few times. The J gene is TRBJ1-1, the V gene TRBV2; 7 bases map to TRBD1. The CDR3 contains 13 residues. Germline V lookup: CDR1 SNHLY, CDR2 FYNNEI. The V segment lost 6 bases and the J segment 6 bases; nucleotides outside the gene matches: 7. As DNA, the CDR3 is TGTGCCAGCAGGGAACAGGGGAAAGCTGAAGCTTTCTTT. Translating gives CASREQGKAEAFF.

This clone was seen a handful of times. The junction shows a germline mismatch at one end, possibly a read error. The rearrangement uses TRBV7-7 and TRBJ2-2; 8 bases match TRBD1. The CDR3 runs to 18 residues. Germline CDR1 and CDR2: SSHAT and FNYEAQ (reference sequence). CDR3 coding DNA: TGTGCTAGCAGCTTAGGAGCAGGGGGCCTATCGAACACCGGGGAGCTGTTTTTT. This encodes CASSLGAGGLSNTGELFF.

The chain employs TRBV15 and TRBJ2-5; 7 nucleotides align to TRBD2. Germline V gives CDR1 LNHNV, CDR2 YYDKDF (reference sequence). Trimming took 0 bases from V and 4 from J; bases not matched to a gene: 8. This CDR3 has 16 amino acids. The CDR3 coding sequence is TGTGCCACCAGCAGAGATAACCTAGCGGCGCGAGAGACCCAGTACTTC. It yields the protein CATSRDNLAARETQYF.

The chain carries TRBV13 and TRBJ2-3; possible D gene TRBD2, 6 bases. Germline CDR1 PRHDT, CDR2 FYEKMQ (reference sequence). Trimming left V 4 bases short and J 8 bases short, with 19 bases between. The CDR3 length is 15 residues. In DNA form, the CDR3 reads TGTGCCAGCAGCTCATCGCGAACAGGAGGGAGTACGCAGTATTTT. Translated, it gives CASSSSRTGGSTQYF. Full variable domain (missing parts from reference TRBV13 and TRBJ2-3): AAGVIQSPRHLIKEKRETATLKCYPIPRHDTVYWYQQGPGQDPQFLISFYEKMQSDKGSIPDRFSAQQFSDYHSELNMSSLELGDSALYFCASSSSRTGGSTQYFGPGTRLTVL.

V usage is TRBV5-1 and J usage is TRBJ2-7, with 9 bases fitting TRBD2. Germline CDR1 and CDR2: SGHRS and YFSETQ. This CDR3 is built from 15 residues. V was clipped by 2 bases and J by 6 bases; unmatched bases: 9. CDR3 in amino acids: CASSFSIAGAGEQYF. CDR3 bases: TGCGCCAGCAGCTTTAGTATAGCGGGAGCGGGCGAGCAGTACTTC.

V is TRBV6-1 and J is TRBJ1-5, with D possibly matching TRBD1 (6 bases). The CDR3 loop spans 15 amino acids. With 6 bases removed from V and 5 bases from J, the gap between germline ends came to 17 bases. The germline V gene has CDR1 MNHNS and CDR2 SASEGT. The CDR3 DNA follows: TGTGCCAGCAGAGCCCATAAGGACAGTTATCAGCCCCAGCATTTT. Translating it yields CASRAHKDSYQPQHF.

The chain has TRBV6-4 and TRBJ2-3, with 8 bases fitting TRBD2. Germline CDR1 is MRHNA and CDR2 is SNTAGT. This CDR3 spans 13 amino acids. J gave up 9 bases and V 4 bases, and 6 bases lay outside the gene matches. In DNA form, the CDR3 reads TGTGCCAGCAGTGCCGGGGGGGCTGAGACGCAGTATTTT. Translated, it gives CASSAGGAETQYF.

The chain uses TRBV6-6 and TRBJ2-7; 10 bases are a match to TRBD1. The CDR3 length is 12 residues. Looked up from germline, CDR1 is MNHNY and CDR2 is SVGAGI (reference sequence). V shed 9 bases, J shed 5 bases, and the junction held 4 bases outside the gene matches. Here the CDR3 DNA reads TGTGCCAGTCGGGACAGGGGCCACGAGCAGTACTTC. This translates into CASRDRGHEQYF.

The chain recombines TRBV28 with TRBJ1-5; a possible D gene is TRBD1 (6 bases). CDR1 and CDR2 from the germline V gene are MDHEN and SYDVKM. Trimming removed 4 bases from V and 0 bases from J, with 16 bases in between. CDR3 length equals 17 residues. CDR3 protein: CASSSPTGLYSNQPQHF. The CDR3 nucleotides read TGTGCCAGCAGTTCACCGACAGGCCTTTATAGCAATCAGCCCCAGCATTTT. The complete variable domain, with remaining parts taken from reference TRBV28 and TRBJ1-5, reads DVKVTQSSRYLVKRTGEKVFLECVQDMDHENMFWYRQDPGLGLRLIYFSYDVKMKEKGDIPEGYSVSREKKERFSLILESASTNQTSMYLCASSSPTGLYSNQPQHFGDGTRLSIL.

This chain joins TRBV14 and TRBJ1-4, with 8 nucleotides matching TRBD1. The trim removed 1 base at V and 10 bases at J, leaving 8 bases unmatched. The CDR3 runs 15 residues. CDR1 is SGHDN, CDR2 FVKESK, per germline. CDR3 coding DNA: TGTGCCAGCAGCCAAGTGCAGGGGGCAAGAGGAAAACTGTTTTTT. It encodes CASSQVQGARGKLFF.

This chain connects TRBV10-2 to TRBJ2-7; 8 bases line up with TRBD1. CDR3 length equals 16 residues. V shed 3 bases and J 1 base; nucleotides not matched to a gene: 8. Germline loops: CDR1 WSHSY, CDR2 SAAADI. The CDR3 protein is CASSDPGQGRSYEQYF. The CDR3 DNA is TGCGCCAGCAGTGACCCCGGACAGGGTAGATCCTACGAGCAGTACTTC.

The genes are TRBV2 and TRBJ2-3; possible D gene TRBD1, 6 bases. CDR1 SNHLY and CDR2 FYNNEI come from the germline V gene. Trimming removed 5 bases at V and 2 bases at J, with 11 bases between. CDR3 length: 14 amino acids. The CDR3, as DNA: TGTGCCAGCAGTCTTCAGGGGTCCACAGATACGCAGTATTTT. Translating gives CASSLQGSTDTQYF.

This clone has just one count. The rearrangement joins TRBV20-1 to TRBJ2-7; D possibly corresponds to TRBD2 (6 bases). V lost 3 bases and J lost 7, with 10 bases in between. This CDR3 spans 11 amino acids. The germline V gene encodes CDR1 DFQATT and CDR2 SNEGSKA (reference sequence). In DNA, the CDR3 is TGCAGTGCTAGGGGGCGGGGAGAGCAGTACTTC. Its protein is CSARGRGEQYF.